The 2 T cell receptor beta chains below all came from one sample that was sequenced in a study of OX40 agonist ivuxolimab in advanced cancers. The library came from the immunoSEQ multiplex PCR assay. As stored in TCRdb, this immuneACCESS dataset retains in-frame rearrangements with V and J assigned. A fraction of the clones does not appear; measured against another copy, unresolved V genes explain less than half of the discrepancy, and the remainder lacks a known reason. The sample yields tens of thousands of clones; roughly 89% were counted once. The ten largest account for 0.3% to 0.4% of the sample. The source material was CD4+ or CD8+ T cells sorted from blood, sampled in a trial of the OX40 agonist ivuxolimab. The receptors were sampled from an adult with an advanced solid tumor such as melanoma, head and neck, liver or kidney cancer.

The rearrangement links TRBV6-6 to TRBJ1-2, with D hard to call. Deletions cut 6 bases from V and 8 bases from J, with 16 bases between. Germline CDR1 is MNHNY and CDR2 is SVGAGI (reference sequence). The CDR3 runs 13 residues. The DNA for the CDR3 is TGTGCCAGCAGCGACTTCGAAGCGTCGGGCTACACCTTC. This gives the protein CASSDFEASGYTF.

V is TRBV7-3 and J is TRBJ1-1; 7 positions agree with TRBD1. J was trimmed by 5 bases and V by 5 bases; bases with no gene match: 8. The CDR3 is 14 residues long. Germline V gene lookup returns CDR1 SGHTA and CDR2 FQGTGA. The CDR3 loop is CASSPEGAVTEAFF. The CDR3 DNA follows: TGTGCCAGCAGCCCCGAGGGGGCGGTAACTGAAGCTTTCTTT. The full variable domain, in which reference TRBV7-3 and TRBJ1-1 provide the parts outside the CDR3, is GAGVSQTPSNKVTEKGKYVELRCDPISGHTALYWYRQSLGQGPEFLIYFQGTGAADDSGLPNDRFFAVRPEGSVSTLKIQRTERGDSAVYLCASSPEGAVTEAFFGQGTRLTVV.